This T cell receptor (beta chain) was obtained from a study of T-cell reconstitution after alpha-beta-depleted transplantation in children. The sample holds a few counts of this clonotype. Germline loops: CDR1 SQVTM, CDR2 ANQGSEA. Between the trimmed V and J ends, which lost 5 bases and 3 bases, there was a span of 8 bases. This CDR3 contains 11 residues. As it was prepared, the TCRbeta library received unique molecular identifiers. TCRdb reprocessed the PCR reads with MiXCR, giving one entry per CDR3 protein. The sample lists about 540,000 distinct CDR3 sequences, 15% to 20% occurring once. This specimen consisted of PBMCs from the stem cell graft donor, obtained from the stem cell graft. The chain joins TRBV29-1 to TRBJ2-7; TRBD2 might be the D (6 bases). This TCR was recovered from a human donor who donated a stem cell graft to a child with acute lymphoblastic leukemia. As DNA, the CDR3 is TGCAGCGTTAGAGCGGGCTACGAGCAGTACTTC. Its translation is CSVRAGYEQYF.